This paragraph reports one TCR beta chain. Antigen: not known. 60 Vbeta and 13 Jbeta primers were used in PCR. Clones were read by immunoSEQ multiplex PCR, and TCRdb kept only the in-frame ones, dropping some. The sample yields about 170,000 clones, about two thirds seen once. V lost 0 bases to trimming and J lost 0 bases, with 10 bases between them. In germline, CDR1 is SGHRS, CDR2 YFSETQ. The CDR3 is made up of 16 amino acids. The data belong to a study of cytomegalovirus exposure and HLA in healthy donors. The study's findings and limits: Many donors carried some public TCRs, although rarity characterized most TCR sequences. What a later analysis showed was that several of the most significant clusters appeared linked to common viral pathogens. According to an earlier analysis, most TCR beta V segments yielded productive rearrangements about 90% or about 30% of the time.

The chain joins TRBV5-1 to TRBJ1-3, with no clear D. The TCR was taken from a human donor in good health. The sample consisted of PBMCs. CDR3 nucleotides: TGCGCCAGCAGCTTGGCCGAGAGGTTCTCTGGAAACACCATATATTTT. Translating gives CASSLAERFSGNTIYF.